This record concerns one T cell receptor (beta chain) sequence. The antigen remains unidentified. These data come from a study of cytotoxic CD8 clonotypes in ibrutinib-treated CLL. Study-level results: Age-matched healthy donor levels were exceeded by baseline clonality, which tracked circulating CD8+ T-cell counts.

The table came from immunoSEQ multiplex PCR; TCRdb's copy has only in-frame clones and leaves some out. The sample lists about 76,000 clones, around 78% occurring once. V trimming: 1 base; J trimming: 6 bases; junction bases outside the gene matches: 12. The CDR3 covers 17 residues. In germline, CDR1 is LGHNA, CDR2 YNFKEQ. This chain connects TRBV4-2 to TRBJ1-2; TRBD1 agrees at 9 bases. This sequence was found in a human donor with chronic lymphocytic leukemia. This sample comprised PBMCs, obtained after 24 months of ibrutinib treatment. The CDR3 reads CASSQVGQGSIGDGYTF. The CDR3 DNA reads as TGTGCCAGCAGCCAAGTAGGACAGGGGAGCATAGGTGATGGCTACACCTTC.